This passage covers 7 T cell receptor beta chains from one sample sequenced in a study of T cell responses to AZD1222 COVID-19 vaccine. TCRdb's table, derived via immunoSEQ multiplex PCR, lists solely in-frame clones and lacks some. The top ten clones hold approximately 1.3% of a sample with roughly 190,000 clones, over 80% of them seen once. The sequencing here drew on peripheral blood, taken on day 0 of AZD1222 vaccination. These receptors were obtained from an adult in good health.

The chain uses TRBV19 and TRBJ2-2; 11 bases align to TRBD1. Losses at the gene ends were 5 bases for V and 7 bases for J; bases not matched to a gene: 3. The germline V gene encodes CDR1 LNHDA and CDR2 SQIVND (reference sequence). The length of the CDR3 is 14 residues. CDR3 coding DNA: TGTGCCAGTAGTCGGACAGGGGGCGTCGGGGAGCTGTTTTTT. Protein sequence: CASSRTGGVGELFF.

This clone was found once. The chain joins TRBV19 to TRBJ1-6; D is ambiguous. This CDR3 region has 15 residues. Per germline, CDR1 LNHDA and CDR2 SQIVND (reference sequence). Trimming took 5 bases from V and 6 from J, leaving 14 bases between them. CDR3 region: CASSPTDKPNSPLHF. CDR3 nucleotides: TGTGCCAGTAGTCCGACCGACAAGCCTAATTCACCCCTCCACTTT.

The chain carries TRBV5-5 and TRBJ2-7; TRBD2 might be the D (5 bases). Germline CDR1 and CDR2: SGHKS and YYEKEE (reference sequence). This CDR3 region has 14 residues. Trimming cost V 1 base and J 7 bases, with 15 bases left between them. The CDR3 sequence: CASSLTGIEGEQYF. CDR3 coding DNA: TGTGCCAGCAGCTTGACCGGAATAGAGGGAGAGCAGTACTTC.

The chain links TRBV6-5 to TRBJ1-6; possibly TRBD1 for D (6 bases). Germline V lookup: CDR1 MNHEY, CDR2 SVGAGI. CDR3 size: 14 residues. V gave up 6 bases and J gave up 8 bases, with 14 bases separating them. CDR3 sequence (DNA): TGTGCCAGCAGACCCAGGGGATTTGATTCACCCCTCCACTTT. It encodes CASRPRGFDSPLHF.

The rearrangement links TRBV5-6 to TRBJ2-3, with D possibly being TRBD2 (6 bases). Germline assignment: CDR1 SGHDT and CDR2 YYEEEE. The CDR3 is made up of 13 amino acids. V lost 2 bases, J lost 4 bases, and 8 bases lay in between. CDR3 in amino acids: CASSFGGSDTQYF. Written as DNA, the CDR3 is TGTGCCAGCAGCTTCGGGGGTTCAGATACGCAGTATTTT.

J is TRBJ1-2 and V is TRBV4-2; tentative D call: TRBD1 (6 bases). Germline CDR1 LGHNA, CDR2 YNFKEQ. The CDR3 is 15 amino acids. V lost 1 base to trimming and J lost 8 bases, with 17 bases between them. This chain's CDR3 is CASSQVGRSGEGYTF. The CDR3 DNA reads TGTGCCAGCAGCCAAGTTGGGCGGTCAGGGGAAGGCTACACCTTC.

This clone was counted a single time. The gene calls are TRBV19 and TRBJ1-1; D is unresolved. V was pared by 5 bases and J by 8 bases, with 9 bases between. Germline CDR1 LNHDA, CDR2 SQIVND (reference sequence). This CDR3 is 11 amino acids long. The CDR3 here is CASSESEEAFF. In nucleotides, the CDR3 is TGTGCCAGTAGTGAGTCAGAGGAAGCTTTCTTT. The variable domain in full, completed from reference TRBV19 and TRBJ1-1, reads DGGITQSPKYLFRKEGQNVTLSCEQNLNHDAMYWYRQDPGQGLRLIYYSQIVNDFQKGDIAEGYSVSREKKESFPLTVTSAQKNPTAFYLCASSESEEAFFGQGTRLTVV.